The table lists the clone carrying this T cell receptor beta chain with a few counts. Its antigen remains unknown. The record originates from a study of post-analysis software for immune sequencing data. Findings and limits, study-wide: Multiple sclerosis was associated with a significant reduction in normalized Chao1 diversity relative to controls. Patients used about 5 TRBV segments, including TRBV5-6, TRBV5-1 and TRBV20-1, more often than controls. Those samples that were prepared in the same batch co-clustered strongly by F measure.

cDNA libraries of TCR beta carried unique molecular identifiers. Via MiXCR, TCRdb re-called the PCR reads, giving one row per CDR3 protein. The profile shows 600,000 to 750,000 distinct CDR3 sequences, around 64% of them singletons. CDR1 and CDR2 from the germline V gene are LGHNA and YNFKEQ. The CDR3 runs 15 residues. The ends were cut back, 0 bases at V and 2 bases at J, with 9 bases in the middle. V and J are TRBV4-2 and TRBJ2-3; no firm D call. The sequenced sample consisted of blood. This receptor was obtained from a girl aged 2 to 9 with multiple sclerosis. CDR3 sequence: CASSQEEYSTDTQYF. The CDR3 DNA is TGTGCCAGCAGCCAAGAGGAATACTCCACAGATACGCAGTATTTT.